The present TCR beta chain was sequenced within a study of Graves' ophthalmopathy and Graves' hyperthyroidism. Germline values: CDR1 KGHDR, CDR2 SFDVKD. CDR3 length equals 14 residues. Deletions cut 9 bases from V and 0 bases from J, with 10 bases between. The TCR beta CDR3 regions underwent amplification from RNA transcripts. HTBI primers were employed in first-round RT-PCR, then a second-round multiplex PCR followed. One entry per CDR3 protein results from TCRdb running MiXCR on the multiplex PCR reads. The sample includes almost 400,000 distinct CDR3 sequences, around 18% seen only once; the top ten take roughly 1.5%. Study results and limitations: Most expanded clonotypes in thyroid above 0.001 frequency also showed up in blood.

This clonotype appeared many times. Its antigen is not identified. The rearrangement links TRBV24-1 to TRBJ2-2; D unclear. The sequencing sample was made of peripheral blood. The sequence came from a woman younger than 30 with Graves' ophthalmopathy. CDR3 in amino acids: CATHGRTNTGELFF. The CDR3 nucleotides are TGTGCCACCCATGGACGGACGAACACCGGGGAGCTGTTTTTT.